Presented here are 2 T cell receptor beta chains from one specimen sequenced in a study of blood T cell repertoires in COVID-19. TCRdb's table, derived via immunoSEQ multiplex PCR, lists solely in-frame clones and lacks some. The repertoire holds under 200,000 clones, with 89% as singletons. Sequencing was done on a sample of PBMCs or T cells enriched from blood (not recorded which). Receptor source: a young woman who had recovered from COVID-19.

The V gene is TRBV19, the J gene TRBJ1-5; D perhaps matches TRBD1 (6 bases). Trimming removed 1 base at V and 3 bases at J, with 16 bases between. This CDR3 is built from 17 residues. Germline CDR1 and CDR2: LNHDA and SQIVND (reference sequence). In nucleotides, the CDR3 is TGTGCCAGTAGTATAGCTGGGGGCAGGGACCCCAATCAGCCCCAGCATTTT. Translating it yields CASSIAGGRDPNQPQHF. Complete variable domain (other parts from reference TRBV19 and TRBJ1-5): DGGITQSPKYLFRKEGQNVTLSCEQNLNHDAMYWYRQDPGQGLRLIYYSQIVNDFQKGDIAEGYSVSREKKESFPLTVTSAQKNPTAFYLCASSIAGGRDPNQPQHFGDGTRLSIL.

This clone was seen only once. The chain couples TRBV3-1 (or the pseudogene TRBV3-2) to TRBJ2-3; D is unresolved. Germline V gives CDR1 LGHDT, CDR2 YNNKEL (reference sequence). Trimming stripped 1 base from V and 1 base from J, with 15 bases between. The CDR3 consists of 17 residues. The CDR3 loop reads CASSQAAGPSGTDTQYF. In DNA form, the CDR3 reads TGTGCCAGCAGCCAAGCGGCAGGTCCGTCTGGCACAGATACGCAGTATTTT.